Included here is one T cell receptor (beta chain) sequence, with context. Its antigen is undetermined. V dropped 4 bases and J dropped 4 bases, with 8 bases sitting between them. Germline V gene sequence: CDR1 SGHRS, CDR2 YFSETQ. The CDR3 covers 12 residues. This entry comes from a study of cytomegalovirus exposure and HLA in healthy donors. Study conclusions and caveats: Later findings reportedly placed an Asian-associated ancestry cluster below the approximately 620-donor mean for N-insertions. The classifier reportedly diagnosed cytomegalovirus status with high specificity and sensitivity.

With 60 Vbeta and 13 Jbeta primers, the PCR was carried out. Authors' analysis steps: It was a later analysis that counted approximately 81 million unique TCR beta chains, of which approximately 11 million were shared. Sequencing was performed with immunoSEQ multiplex PCR; in TCRdb, only in-frame clones are kept and a portion is missing. V, J and clone size are taken as reported in that table, and D and trimming were inferred from the DNA itself. The sample consists of 150,000 to 200,000 clones, 75% to 90% of them appearing once. V is TRBV5-1 and J is TRBJ2-5; no clear D. The specimen sequenced was PBMCs. This TCR was recovered from a man aged 25 to 40 in good health and CMV-seropositive. The CDR3 coding sequence is TGCGCCAGCAGCCTAGTGGGAGAGACCCAGTACTTC. This sequence encodes CASSLVGETQYF.